A single sample gave rise to the 20 T cell receptor beta chains below, sequenced in a study of spatial heterogeneity in lung cancer. TCRdb re-derived calls from the 5' RACE reads in MiXCR, one entry per CDR3 protein. The sample lists under 150,000 distinct CDR3 sequences; 9% to 15% were seen once. Time point indicated: blood at routine non-recurrence follow-up after resection. The study sequenced unsorted whole RNA from tumor, nontumor lung or frozen PBMC. Material: PBMCs, obtained at follow-up. These TCRs come from a male donor with early-stage non-small cell lung cancer.

This clonotype appeared many times. This chain joins TRBV29-1 and TRBJ2-5; TRBD2 agrees at 9 bases. The CDR3 is made up of 13 amino acids. V lost 4 bases to trimming and J lost 5 bases; unmatched junction nucleotides: 5. Germline-derived CDR1 and CDR2 are SQVTM and ANQGSEA. The DNA for the CDR3 is TGCAGCGTTGCGGGACTAGCCCGTGAGACCCAGTACTTC. Its translation is CSVAGLARETQYF.

The chain has TRBV10-3 and TRBJ2-2; D gene unclear. The ends were cut back, 0 bases at V and 1 base at J, with 6 bases in the middle. CDR1 and CDR2 (germline): ENHRY, SYGVKD. This CDR3 has 15 amino acids. CDR3 sequence (DNA): TGTGCCATCAGTGAGTCGAACAGGAACACCGGGGAGCTGTTTTTT. The encoded protein is CAISESNRNTGELFF.

The sample holds a few counts of this clonotype. V usage is TRBV28 and J usage is TRBJ1-1; 11 bases are shared with TRBD1. CDR1 and CDR2 (germline): MDHEN, SYDVKM. This CDR3 is built from 18 residues. The V gene end was trimmed by 2 bases and the J gene end by 5 bases; junction bases not matched to a gene: 13. The CDR3 DNA reads TGTGCCAGCAGTTTACCTTGGACAGGGGGCCCCGCTGTTACTGAAGCTTTCTTT. Residues: CASSLPWTGGPAVTEAFF.

The chain links TRBV28 to TRBJ2-3, with 8 bases lining up with TRBD2. This CDR3 comprises 15 residues. The germline CDR1 and CDR2 sequences are MDHEN and SYDVKM. The V gene end was trimmed by 6 bases and the J gene end by 6 bases; junction bases not matched to a gene: 11. The CDR3 nucleotides are TGTGCCAGCAGAAACCGACAGCGGGGGTTGGATACGCAGTATTTT. Its protein product is CASRNRQRGLDTQYF.

This clonotype occurred many times. The genes are TRBV29-1 and TRBJ2-7; D remains ambiguous. Germline loops: CDR1 SQVTM, CDR2 ANQGSEA. Deletions cut 4 bases from V and 2 bases from J, with 6 bases between. This CDR3 is 11 amino acids long. The CDR3 DNA sequence: TGCAGCGTTGGGGTTCCCTACGAGCAGTACTTC. It codes for CSVGVPYEQYF.

This CDR3 is CASRPRVFSGNTIYF. The CDR3 region has the DNA TGTGCCAGCAGGCCCAGGGTCTTCTCTGGAAACACCATATATTTT. This rearrangement joins TRBV12-3 or TRBV12-4 to TRBJ1-3; TRBD1 might be the D (5 bases). V was shortened by 6 bases and J by 0 bases, with 12 bases between the two germline ends. The CDR3 is 15 residues long.

This clonotype was picked up a small number of times. The chain combines TRBV12-3 or TRBV12-4 with TRBJ2-2, with 8 bases that match TRBD1. This CDR3 spans 17 amino acids. With V trimmed by 4 bases and J by 0 bases, 7 bases remained unmatched. CDR3 nucleotides: TGTGCCAGCAGTTCCCCCGGACAGGGATCGAACACCGGGGAGCTGTTTTTT. As protein: CASSSPGQGSNTGELFF.

The V call is TRBV4-3, the J call TRBJ2-2; maybe TRBD1 (6 bases). The V end was cut by 5 bases, the J end by 6 bases, with 10 bases between. This CDR3 comprises 13 residues. Per germline, CDR1 LGHNA and CDR2 YSLEER. The chain's CDR3 is CASSVRGAGELFF. The CDR3 DNA reads TGCGCCAGCAGCGTCAGGGGAGCCGGGGAGCTGTTTTTT.

The chain is built from TRBV19 and TRBJ2-2; D is ambiguous. With 4 bases removed from V and 3 bases from J, the gap between germline ends came to 12 bases. The germline CDR1 and CDR2 sequences are LNHDA and SQIVND (reference sequence). The CDR3 runs 15 residues. The CDR3 reads CASSTLQPYTGELFF. The CDR3, as DNA: TGTGCCAGTAGTACACTACAGCCTTACACCGGGGAGCTGTTTTTT.

This clonotype was seen repeatedly, ten times or more. J is TRBJ2-7 and V is TRBV4-2; possible D gene TRBD1, 6 bases. Germline V CDR1 and CDR2: LGHNA, YNFKEQ. This CDR3 comprises 15 residues. With 4 bases removed from V and 6 bases from J, the gap between germline ends came to 19 bases. The CDR3 sequence is CASSPRLAGVGEQYF. Here the CDR3 DNA reads TGTGCCAGCAGCCCCCGTTTGGCAGGGGTTGGCGAGCAGTACTTC.

This chain links TRBV7-9 with TRBJ2-1; D is unresolved. V gave up 10 bases and J gave up 6 bases, with 16 bases separating them. The CDR3 is 13 residues long. Germline V gives CDR1 SEHNR, CDR2 FQNEAQ (reference sequence). CDR3 nucleotides: TGTGCCACCTTCGGGTCCTTGAGCAATGAGCAGTTCTTC. This translates into CATFGSLSNEQFF.

This clonotype was detected a few times. V gene TRBV5-4 combines with J gene TRBJ2-5; D is ambiguous. Trimming took off 0 bases at V and 6 bases at J, with 6 bases between the two ends. The CDR3 has 12 amino acids. Germline CDR1 and CDR2: SGHNT and YYREEE (reference sequence). The CDR3 sequence: CASSLEFKTQYF. CDR3 coding DNA: TGTGCCAGCAGCTTGGAGTTTAAGACCCAGTACTTC.

The sample holds a few counts of this clonotype. The rearrangement links TRBV2 to TRBJ1-4; perhaps TRBD1 as D (5 bases). Germline lookup yields CDR1 SNHLY and CDR2 FYNNEI. CDR3 size: 14 residues. V was shortened by 5 bases and J by 5 bases, with 12 bases between the two germline ends. The CDR3, as DNA: TGTGCCAGCAGTCTCCAGGGTTCGAATGAAAAACTGTTTTTT. It encodes CASSLQGSNEKLFF.

This chain links TRBV5-1 with TRBJ2-2; D remains unclear. This CDR3 comprises 15 residues. Germline CDR1 is SGHRS and CDR2 is YFSETQ. Trimming pared 1 base from V and 0 bases from J, leaving 7 bases between. Written as DNA, the CDR3 is TGCGCCAGCAGCTTGTTTGGGACGAACACCGGGGAGCTGTTTTTT. Amino acid sequence: CASSLFGTNTGELFF.

The chain has TRBV28 and TRBJ2-7; perhaps TRBD1 as D (5 bases). The CDR3 has 14 amino acids. V shed 6 bases and J shed 2 bases, with 14 bases lying between them. CDR1 and CDR2 from the germline V gene are MDHEN and SYDVKM. The CDR3 reads CASRPSGPAYEQYF. The CDR3 region has the DNA TGTGCCAGCAGGCCGTCAGGGCCAGCCTACGAGCAGTACTTC.

In its sample, this clonotype was seen many times. The chain uses TRBV5-6 and TRBJ2-3; D ambiguous. Germline loops: CDR1 SGHDT, CDR2 YYEEEE. The CDR3 runs 14 residues. Between the trimmed V and J ends, which lost 2 bases and 4 bases, there was a span of 11 bases. The CDR3 region is CASSFFSSADTQYF. The CDR3 region has the DNA TGTGCCAGCAGCTTTTTTTCTTCGGCAGATACGCAGTATTTT.

The sample holds a few counts of this clonotype. This chain links TRBV13 with TRBJ1-2; D is unclear. Germline V gene data show CDR1 as PRHDT and CDR2 as FYEKMQ (reference sequence). The V end lost 2 bases, the J end lost 4 bases, and 11 bases lay between the germline ends. The CDR3 is 14 amino acids. Written as DNA, the CDR3 is TGTGCCAGCAGCTTAATGGGTGGATCCTATGGCTACACCTTC. Translating gives CASSLMGGSYGYTF.

At least ten counts were recorded for this clonotype. The rearrangement links TRBV30 to TRBJ1-5; no reliable D call. In germline, CDR1 is GTSNPN, CDR2 SVGIG (reference sequence). V lost 0 bases and J 0 bases, leaving 9 bases between the germline ends. The CDR3 has 15 amino acids. CDR3 DNA sequence: TGTGCCTGGAGTGTACGGGGTAATAGCAATCAGCCCCAGCATTTT. It specifies CAWSVRGNSNQPQHF.

The rearrangement uses TRBV27 and TRBJ1-5; TRBD1 aligns across 10 bases. This CDR3 has 15 residues. V lost 3 bases, J lost 11 bases, and 10 bases stayed unmatched. Per germline, CDR1 MNHEY and CDR2 SMNVEV (reference sequence). The CDR3 sequence: CASSFWDRGYSAQHF. The CDR3, as DNA: TGTGCCAGCAGTTTCTGGGACAGGGGTTATTCAGCCCAGCATTTT.

This clonotype has ten or more counts. As DNA, the CDR3 is TGTGCCAGCAGCTTACCGTCCTACGAGCAGTACTTC. Protein sequence: CASSLPSYEQYF. The chain links TRBV5-5 to TRBJ2-7; no firm D call. The V gene lost 2 bases and the J gene lost 1 base, with 4 bases spanning the gap. CDR3 size: 12 residues. Germline CDR1 reads SGHKS; CDR2 reads YYEKEE (reference sequence). Drawing the rest from reference TRBV5-5 and TRBJ2-7, the complete variable domain is DAGVTQSPTHLIKTRGQQVTLRCSPISGHKSVSWYQQVLGQGPQFIFQYYEKEERGRGNFPDRFSARQFPNYSSELNVNALLLGDSALYLCASSLPSYEQYFGPGTRLTVT.